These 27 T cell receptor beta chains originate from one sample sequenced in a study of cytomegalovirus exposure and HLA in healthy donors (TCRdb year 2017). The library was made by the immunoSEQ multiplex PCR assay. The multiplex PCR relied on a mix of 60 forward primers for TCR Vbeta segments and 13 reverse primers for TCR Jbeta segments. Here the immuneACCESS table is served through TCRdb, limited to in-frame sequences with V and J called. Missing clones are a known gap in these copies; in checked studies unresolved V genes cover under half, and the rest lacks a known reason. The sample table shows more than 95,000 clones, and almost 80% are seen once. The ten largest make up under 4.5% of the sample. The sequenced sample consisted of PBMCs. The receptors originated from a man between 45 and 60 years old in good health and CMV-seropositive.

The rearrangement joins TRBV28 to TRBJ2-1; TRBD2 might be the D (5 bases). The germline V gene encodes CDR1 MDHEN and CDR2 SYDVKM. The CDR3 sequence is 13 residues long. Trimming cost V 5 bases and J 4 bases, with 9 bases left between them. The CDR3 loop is CASSGAAYNEQFF. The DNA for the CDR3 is TGTGCCAGCAGTGGAGCGGCTTACAATGAGCAGTTCTTC.

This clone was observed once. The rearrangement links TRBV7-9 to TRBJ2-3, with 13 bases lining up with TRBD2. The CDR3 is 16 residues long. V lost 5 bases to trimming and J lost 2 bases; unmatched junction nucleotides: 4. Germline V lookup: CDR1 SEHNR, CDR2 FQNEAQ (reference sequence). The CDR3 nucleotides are TGTGCCAGCAGCCGTGGGACTAGCGGGAACACAGATACGCAGTATTTT. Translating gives CASSRGTSGNTDTQYF.

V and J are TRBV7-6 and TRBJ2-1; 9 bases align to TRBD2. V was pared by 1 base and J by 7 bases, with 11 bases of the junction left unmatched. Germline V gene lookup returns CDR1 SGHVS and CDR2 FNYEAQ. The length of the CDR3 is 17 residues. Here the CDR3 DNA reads TGTGCCAGCAGCTTAGTTTTGGCGGGAGGGCCTGGGAATGAGCAGTTCTTC. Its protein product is CASSLVLAGGPGNEQFF.

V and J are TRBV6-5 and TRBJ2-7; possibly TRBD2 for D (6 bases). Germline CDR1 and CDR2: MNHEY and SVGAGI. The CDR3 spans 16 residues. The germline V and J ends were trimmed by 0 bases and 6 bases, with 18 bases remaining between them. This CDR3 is CASSYSRFGLPTEQYF. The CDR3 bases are TGTGCCAGCAGTTACTCGAGGTTCGGACTACCGACCGAGCAGTACTTC.

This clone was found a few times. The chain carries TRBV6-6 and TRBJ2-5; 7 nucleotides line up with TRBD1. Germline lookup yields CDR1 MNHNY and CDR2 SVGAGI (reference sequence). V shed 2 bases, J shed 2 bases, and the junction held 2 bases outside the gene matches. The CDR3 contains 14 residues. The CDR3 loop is CASSYPGQQETQYF. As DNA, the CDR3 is TGTGCCAGCAGTTACCCGGGACAGCAAGAGACCCAGTACTTC.

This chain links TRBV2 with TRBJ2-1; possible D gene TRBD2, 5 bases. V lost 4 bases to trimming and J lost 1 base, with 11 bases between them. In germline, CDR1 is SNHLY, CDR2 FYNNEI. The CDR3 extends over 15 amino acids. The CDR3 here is CASSVRTGSYNEQFF. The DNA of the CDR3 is TGTGCCAGCAGTGTTAGGACTGGATCCTACAATGAGCAGTTCTTC.

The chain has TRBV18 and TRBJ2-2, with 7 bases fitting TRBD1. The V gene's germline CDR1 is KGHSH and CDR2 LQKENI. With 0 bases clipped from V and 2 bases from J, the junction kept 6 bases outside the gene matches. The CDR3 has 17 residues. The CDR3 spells CASSPPNQGVNTGELFF. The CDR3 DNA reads TGTGCCAGCTCACCACCAAACCAGGGGGTAAACACCGGGGAGCTGTTTTTT. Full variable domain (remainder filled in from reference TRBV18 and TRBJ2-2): NAGVMQNPRHLVRRRGQEARLRCSPMKGHSHVYWYRQLPEEGLKFMVYLQKENIIDESGMPKERFSAEFPKEGPSILRIQQVVRGDSAAYFCASSPPNQGVNTGELFFGEGSRLTVL.

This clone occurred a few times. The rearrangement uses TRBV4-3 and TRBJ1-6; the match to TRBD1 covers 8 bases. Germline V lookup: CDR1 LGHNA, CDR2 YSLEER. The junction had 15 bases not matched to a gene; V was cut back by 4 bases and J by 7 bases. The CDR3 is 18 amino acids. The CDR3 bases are TGCGCCAGCAGCCGGAGTAGGAATTCAGGGGGCAGAAATTCACCCCTCCACTTT. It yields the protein CASSRSRNSGGRNSPLHF.

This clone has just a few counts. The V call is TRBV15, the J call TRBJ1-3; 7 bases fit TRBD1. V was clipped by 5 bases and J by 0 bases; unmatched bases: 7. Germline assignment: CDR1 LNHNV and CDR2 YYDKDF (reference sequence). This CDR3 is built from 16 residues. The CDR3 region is CATSLRTGASGNTIYF. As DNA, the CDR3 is TGTGCCACCAGCCTACGGACAGGAGCCTCTGGAAACACCATATATTTT. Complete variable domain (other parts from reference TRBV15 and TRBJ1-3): DAMVIQNPRYQVTQFGKPVTLSCSQTLNHNVMYWYQQKSSQAPKLLFHYYDKDFNNEADTPDNFQSRRPNTSFCFLDIRSPGLGDTAMYLCATSLRTGASGNTIYFGEGSWLTVV.

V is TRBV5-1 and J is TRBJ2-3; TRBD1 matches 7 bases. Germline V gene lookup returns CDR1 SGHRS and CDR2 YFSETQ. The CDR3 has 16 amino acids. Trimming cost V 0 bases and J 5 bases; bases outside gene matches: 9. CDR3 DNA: TGCGCCAGCAGCTTGGGTTCGACAGGGTACTTAGATACGCAGTATTTT. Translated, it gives CASSLGSTGYLDTQYF.

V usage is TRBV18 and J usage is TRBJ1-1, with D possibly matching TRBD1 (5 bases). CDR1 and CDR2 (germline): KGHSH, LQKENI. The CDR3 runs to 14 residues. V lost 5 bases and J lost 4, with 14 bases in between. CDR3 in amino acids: CASSSGRGSTEAFF. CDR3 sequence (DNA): TGTGCCAGCTCATCTGGACGGGGGAGCACTGAAGCTTTCTTT. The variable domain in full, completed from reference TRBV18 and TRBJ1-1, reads NAGVMQNPRHLVRRRGQEARLRCSPMKGHSHVYWYRQLPEEGLKFMVYLQKENIIDESGMPKERFSAEFPKEGPSILRIQQVVRGDSAAYFCASSSGRGSTEAFFGQGTRLTVV.

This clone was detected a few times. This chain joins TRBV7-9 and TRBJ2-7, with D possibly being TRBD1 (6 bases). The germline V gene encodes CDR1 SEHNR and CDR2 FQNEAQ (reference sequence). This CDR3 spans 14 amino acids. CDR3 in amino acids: CCSSERGIAYEQYF. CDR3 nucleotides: TGTTGCAGCAGCGAAAGGGGGATCGCCTACGAGCAGTACTTC.

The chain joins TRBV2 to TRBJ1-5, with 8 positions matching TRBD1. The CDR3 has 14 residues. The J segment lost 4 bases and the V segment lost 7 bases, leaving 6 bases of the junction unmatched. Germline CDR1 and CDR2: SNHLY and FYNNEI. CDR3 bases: TGTGCCAGCACCGGACAGGGAGGTAATCAGCCCCAGCATTTT. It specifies CASTGQGGNQPQHF.

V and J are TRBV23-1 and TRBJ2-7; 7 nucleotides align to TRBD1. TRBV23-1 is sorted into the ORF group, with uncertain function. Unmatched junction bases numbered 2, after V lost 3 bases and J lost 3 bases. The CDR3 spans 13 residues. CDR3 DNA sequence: TGCGCCAGCAGTCAGGGACAGCTCTACGAGCAGTACTTC. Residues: CASSQGQLYEQYF.

The CDR3 DNA sequence: TGTGCCAGCAGTGCAACAAGGACAGGGCTATCGTTGGCTTTCTTT. The encoded protein is CASSATRTGLSLAFF. The rearrangement uses TRBV25-1 and TRBJ1-1, with 8 bases matching TRBD1. This CDR3 region has 15 residues. Germline trimming cut 4 bases from V and 11 bases from J; bases unmatched to any gene: 15. In germline, CDR1 is MGHDK, CDR2 SYGVNS.

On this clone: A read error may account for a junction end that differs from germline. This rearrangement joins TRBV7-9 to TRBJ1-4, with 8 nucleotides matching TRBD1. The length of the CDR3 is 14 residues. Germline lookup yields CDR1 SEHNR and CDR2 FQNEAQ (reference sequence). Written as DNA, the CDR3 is TGTTCCAGCAGCCAGGGGGCTCTTAATGAAAAACTGTTTTTT. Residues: CSSSQGALNEKLFF.

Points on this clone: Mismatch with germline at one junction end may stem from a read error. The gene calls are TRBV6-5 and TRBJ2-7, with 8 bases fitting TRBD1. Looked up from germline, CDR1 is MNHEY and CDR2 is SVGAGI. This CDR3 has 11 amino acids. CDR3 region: CASSYWGQVYF. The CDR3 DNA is TGTGCCAGCAGCTACTGGGGACAGGTGTACTTC.

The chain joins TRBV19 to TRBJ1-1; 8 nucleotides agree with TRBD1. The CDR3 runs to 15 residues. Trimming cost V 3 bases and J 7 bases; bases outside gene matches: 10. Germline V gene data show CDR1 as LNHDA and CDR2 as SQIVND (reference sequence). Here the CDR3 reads CASSMGQVEKFEAFF. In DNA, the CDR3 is TGTGCCAGTAGTATGGGACAGGTAGAGAAATTTGAAGCTTTCTTT.

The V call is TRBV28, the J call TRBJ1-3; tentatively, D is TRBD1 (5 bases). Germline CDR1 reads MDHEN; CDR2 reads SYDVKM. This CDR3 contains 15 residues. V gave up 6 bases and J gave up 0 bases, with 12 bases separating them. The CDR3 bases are TGTGCCAGCAGCGAAGACAGACTCTCTGGAAACACCATATATTTT. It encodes CASSEDRLSGNTIYF.

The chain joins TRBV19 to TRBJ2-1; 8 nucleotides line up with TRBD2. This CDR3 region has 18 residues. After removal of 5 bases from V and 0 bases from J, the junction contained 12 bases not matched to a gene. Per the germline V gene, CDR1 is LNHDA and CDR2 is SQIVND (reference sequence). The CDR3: CASSAQPGGFSSYNEQFF. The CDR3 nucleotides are TGTGCCAGTAGTGCACAACCGGGGGGGTTCAGCTCCTACAATGAGCAGTTCTTC.

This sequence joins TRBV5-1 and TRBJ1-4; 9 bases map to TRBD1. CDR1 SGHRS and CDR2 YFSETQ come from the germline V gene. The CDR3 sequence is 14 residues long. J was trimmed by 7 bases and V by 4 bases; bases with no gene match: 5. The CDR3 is CASSLQGAGEKLFF. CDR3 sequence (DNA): TGCGCCAGCAGCCTACAGGGGGCCGGTGAAAAACTGTTTTTT.

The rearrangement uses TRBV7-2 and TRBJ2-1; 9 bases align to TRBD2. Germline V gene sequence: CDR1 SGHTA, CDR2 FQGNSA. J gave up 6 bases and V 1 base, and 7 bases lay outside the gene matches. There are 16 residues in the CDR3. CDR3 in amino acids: CASSLVSSGSVNEQFF. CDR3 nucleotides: TGTGCCAGCAGCTTAGTGAGTAGCGGGAGTGTCAATGAGCAGTTCTTC. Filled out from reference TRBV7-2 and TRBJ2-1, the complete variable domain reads GAGVSQSPSNKVTEKGKDVELRCDPISGHTALYWYRQSLGQGLEFLIYFQGNSAPDKSGLPSDRFSAERTGGSVSTLTIQRTQQEDSAVYLCASSLVSSGSVNEQFFGPGTRLTVL.

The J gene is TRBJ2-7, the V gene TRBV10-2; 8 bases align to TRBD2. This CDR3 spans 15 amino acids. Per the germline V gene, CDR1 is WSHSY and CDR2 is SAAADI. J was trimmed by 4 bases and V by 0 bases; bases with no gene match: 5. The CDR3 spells CASSESGLGNYEQYF. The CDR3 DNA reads TGCGCCAGCAGTGAGTCGGGACTAGGTAATTACGAGCAGTACTTC.

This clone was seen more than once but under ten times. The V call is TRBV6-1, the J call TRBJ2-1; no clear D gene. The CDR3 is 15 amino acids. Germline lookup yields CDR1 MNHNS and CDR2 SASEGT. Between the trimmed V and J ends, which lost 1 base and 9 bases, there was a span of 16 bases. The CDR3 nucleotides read TGTGCCAGCAGTGAAGTGTCCGCGACAAGTAGTGAGCAGTTCTTC. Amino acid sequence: CASSEVSATSSEQFF.

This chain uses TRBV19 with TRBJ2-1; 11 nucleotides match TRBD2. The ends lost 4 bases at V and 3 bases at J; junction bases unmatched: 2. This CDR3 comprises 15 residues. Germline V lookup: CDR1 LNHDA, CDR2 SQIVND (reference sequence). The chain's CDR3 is CASSKTSGNYNEQFF. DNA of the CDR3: TGTGCCAGTAGTAAGACTAGCGGGAACTACAATGAGCAGTTCTTC.

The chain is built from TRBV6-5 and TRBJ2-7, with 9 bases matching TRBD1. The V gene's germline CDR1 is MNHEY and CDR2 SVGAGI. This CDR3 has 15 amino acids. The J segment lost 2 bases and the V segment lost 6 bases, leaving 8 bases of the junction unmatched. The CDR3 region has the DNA TGTGCCAGCAGCCCGGGACAGGGTATAGCCTACGAGCAGTACTTC. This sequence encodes CASSPGQGIAYEQYF.

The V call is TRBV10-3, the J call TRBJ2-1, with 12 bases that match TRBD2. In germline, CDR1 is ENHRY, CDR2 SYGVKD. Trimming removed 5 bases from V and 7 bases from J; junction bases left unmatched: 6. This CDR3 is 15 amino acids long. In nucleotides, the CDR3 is TGTGCCATCAGTTCGACTAGCGGGAGTGGAAATGAGCAGTTCTTC. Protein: CAISSTSGSGNEQFF.